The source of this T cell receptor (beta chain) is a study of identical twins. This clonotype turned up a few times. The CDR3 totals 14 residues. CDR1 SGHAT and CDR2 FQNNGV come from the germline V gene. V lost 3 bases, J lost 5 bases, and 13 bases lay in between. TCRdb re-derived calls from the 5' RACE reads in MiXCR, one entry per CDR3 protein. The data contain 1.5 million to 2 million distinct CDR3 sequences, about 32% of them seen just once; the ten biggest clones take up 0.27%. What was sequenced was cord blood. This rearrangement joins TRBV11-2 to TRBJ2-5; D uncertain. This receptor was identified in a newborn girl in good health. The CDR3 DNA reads TGTGCCAGCAGCTTCCCCCGATGGACGGAGACCCAGTACTTC. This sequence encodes CASSFPRWTETQYF.